A selection of T cell receptor beta chains follows, all from one sample in a study of shared clonotypes between healthy human individuals. The repertoire was sequenced with immunoSEQ multiplex PCR; TCRdb's copy has only in-frame clones and lacks some. The table lists some 1.4 million clones, around 97% of them singletons. Sequencing was performed on naive CD4+ T cells sorted from blood. The source is a man between 25 and 39 years old in good health. Both conserved end residues are part of each CDR3. A D gene is named only where the DNA matches it firmly. Clone size, where shown, is once, few, many, or a class for clones that have expanded.

d_call: TRBD1; j_call: TRBJ2-7; clone_size: NA; v_call: TRBV2; cdr3_aa: CASVNDRGSYEQYF; cdr3_nt: TGTGCCAGCGTAAACGACAGGGGGTCCTACGAGCAGTACTTC
d_call: NA; j_call: TRBJ2-1; clone_size: NA; v_call: TRBV28; cdr3_aa: CASSLPDTYNEQFF; cdr3_nt: TGTGCCAGCAGTTTGCCAGACACTTACAATGAGCAGTTCTTC
d_call: TRBD1; j_call: TRBJ1-1; clone_size: NA; v_call: TRBV19; cdr3_aa: CASSLGQGLGYTEAFF; cdr3_nt: TGTGCCAGTAGTTTAGGACAGGGCCTCGGGTACACTGAAGCTTTCTTT
d_call: TRBD1; j_call: TRBJ1-1; clone_size: NA; v_call: TRBV5-1; cdr3_aa: CASSYRDRGSEAFF; cdr3_nt: TGCGCCAGCAGCTACCGGGACAGGGGATCTGAAGCTTTCTTT
d_call: NA; j_call: TRBJ2-3; clone_size: NA; v_call: TRBV30; cdr3_aa: CAWSFLGTRADTQYF; cdr3_nt: TGTGCCTGGAGCTTTCTAGGGACGAGGGCAGATACGCAGTATTTT
d_call: NA; j_call: TRBJ2-3; clone_size: NA; v_call: TRBV9; cdr3_aa: CASSPVPRGDTQYF; cdr3_nt: TGTGCCAGCAGCCCGGTCCCGAGAGGAGATACGCAGTATTTT
d_call: TRBD1; j_call: TRBJ1-5; clone_size: NA; v_call: TRBV30; cdr3_aa: CAWRTGRNQPQHF; cdr3_nt: TGTGCCTGGCGGACAGGGCGAAATCAGCCCCAGCATTTT
d_call: TRBD2; j_call: TRBJ2-7; clone_size: NA; v_call: TRBV5-1; cdr3_aa: CASSSPAGGPGEQYF; cdr3_nt: TGCGCCAGCAGCTCCCCAGCGGGAGGGCCCGGCGAGCAGTACTTC
d_call: NA; j_call: TRBJ1-2; clone_size: NA; v_call: TRBV5-1; cdr3_aa: CASSLVRGGYGYTF; cdr3_nt: TGCGCCAGCAGCTTGGTTCGGGGAGGCTATGGCTACACCTTC
d_call: NA; j_call: TRBJ1-1; clone_size: once; v_call: TRBV7-9; cdr3_aa: CASSLVQAGAFF; cdr3_nt: TGTGCCAGCAGCTTAGTTCAGGCGGGAGCTTTCTTT
d_call: NA; j_call: TRBJ1-5; clone_size: NA; v_call: TRBV5-6; cdr3_aa: CASSSFGREVGNQPQHF; cdr3_nt: TGTGCCAGCAGTTCCTTTGGGAGGGAGGTGGGCAATCAGCCCCAGCATTTT
d_call: TRBD2; j_call: TRBJ2-7; clone_size: NA; v_call: TRBV28; cdr3_aa: CASSSVGGVAYEQYF; cdr3_nt: TGTGCCAGCAGTTCAGTGGGGGGGGTCGCCTACGAGCAGTACTTC
d_call: NA; j_call: TRBJ1-1; clone_size: NA; v_call: TRBV7-9; cdr3_aa: CASSPGPVMNTEAFF; cdr3_nt: TGTGCCAGCAGCCCAGGCCCCGTAATGAACACTGAAGCTTTCTTT
d_call: NA; j_call: TRBJ2-1; clone_size: NA; v_call: TRBV28; cdr3_aa: CASSPWRYNEQFF; cdr3_nt: TGTGCCAGCAGTCCCTGGCGCTACAATGAGCAGTTCTTC
d_call: TRBD2; j_call: TRBJ2-5; clone_size: NA; v_call: TRBV29-1; cdr3_aa: CSVEGGWSGRALGTQYF; cdr3_nt: TGCAGCGTTGAAGGTGGGTGGAGCGGGAGGGCCTTGGGGACCCAGTACTTC
d_call: NA; j_call: TRBJ1-1; clone_size: NA; v_call: TRBV10-3; cdr3_aa: CATLRDFLNTEAFF; cdr3_nt: TGTGCCACTTTAAGGGACTTCCTGAACACTGAAGCTTTCTTT
d_call: TRBD1; j_call: TRBJ2-1; clone_size: NA; v_call: TRBV5-6; cdr3_aa: CASSDRGYNEQFF; cdr3_nt: TGTGCCAGCAGTGACAGGGGGTATAATGAGCAGTTCTTC
d_call: NA; j_call: TRBJ2-7; clone_size: once; v_call: TRBV7-2; cdr3_aa: CASSLATRKSEQYF; cdr3_nt: TGTGCCAGCAGCTTAGCGACGAGAAAGTCCGAGCAGTACTTC
d_call: NA; j_call: TRBJ1-4; clone_size: NA; v_call: TRBV11-1; cdr3_aa: CASSLLWLNEKLFF; cdr3_nt: TGTGCCAGCAGCTTACTTTGGCTTAATGAAAAACTGTTTTTT
d_call: TRBD1; j_call: TRBJ2-7; clone_size: few; v_call: TRBV19; cdr3_aa: CASSLTGGSYEQYF; cdr3_nt: TGTGCCAGTAGTTTAACAGGGGGCTCCTACGAGCAGTACTTC
d_call: NA; j_call: TRBJ2-2; clone_size: NA; v_call: TRBV6-6; cdr3_aa: CASSSLGALTGELFF; cdr3_nt: TGTGCCAGCAGTAGTTTGGGGGCCCTTACCGGGGAGCTGTTTTTT
d_call: TRBD2; j_call: TRBJ2-1; clone_size: NA; v_call: TRBV18; cdr3_aa: CASSHSGRPYNEQFF; cdr3_nt: TGTGCCAGCTCTCATAGCGGGAGGCCCTACAATGAGCAGTTCTTC
d_call: TRBD1; j_call: TRBJ2-7; clone_size: NA; v_call: TRBV7-9; cdr3_aa: CASSLGYRGLKEQYF; cdr3_nt: TGTGCCAGCAGCTTAGGATATAGGGGGCTTAAGGAGCAGTACTTC
d_call: NA; j_call: TRBJ2-7; clone_size: NA; v_call: TRBV7-2; cdr3_aa: CASSLHSGYEQYF; cdr3_nt: TGTGCCAGCAGCTTACATTCAGGCTACGAGCAGTACTTC
d_call: NA; j_call: TRBJ1-5; clone_size: NA; v_call: TRBV30; cdr3_aa: CAWSVGMINQPQHF; cdr3_nt: TGTGCCTGGAGTGTTGGCATGATCAATCAGCCCCAGCATTTT
d_call: TRBD2; j_call: TRBJ2-1; clone_size: once; v_call: TRBV2; cdr3_aa: CATPTSGGGWQFF; cdr3_nt: TGTGCCACTCCGACTAGCGGGGGGGGGTGGCAGTTCTTC
d_call: NA; j_call: TRBJ2-1; clone_size: NA; v_call: TRBV28; cdr3_aa: CASQGPYNEQFF; cdr3_nt: TGTGCCAGTCAGGGTCCCTACAATGAGCAGTTCTTC
d_call: NA; j_call: TRBJ1-1; clone_size: NA; v_call: TRBV19; cdr3_aa: CASSVKRNTEAFF; cdr3_nt: TGTGCCAGTTCGGTAAAGCGGAACACTGAAGCTTTCTTT
d_call: NA; j_call: TRBJ1-5; clone_size: NA; v_call: TRBV4-1; cdr3_aa: CASSQDWQGHQPQHF; cdr3_nt: TGCGCCAGCAGCCAAGATTGGCAGGGACATCAGCCCCAGCATTTT
d_call: NA; j_call: TRBJ1-5; clone_size: NA; v_call: TRBV19; cdr3_aa: CASSIGLGPQHF; cdr3_nt: TGTGCCAGTAGTATAGGTCTGGGGCCCCAGCATTTT
d_call: NA; j_call: TRBJ2-2; clone_size: NA; v_call: TRBV28; cdr3_aa: CASSFDSRPQAGELFF; cdr3_nt: TGTGCCAGCAGTTTCGACTCGAGGCCTCAGGCCGGGGAGCTGTTTTTT
d_call: TRBD1; j_call: TRBJ1-5; clone_size: NA; v_call: TRBV6-6; cdr3_aa: CASSPKTGIRQPQHF; cdr3_nt: TGTGCCAGCAGTCCCAAGACAGGGATACGGCAGCCCCAGCATTTT
d_call: NA; j_call: TRBJ1-2; clone_size: once; v_call: TRBV7-9; cdr3_aa: CASSLEGRPGYTF; cdr3_nt: TGTGCCAGCAGCTTAGAGGGGCGGCCGGGCTACACCTTC
d_call: NA; j_call: TRBJ2-2; clone_size: NA; v_call: TRBV7-3; cdr3_aa: CASSHKVLSWGNTGELFF; cdr3_nt: TGTGCCAGCAGCCACAAAGTTCTGTCTTGGGGGAACACCGGGGAGCTGTTTTTT
d_call: NA; j_call: TRBJ2-1; clone_size: NA; v_call: TRBV29-1; cdr3_aa: CSAQIRDTLFEQFF; cdr3_nt: TGCAGCGCCCAGATCCGGGACACTCTTTTTGAGCAGTTCTTC
d_call: NA; j_call: TRBJ2-1; clone_size: NA; v_call: TRBV15; cdr3_aa: CATSRERHFWQEYNEQFF; cdr3_nt: TGTGCCACCAGCAGAGAGCGACACTTCTGGCAAGAATACAATGAGCAGTTCTTC
d_call: NA; j_call: TRBJ1-2; clone_size: NA; v_call: TRBV7-6; cdr3_aa: CASSLDSTYGYTF; cdr3_nt: TGTGCCAGCAGCTTAGATTCGACCTATGGCTACACCTTC
d_call: NA; j_call: TRBJ2-7; clone_size: NA; v_call: TRBV11-2; cdr3_aa: CASSLDRLYEQYF; cdr3_nt: TGTGCCAGCAGCTTAGACAGGCTCTACGAGCAGTACTTC
d_call: TRBD1; j_call: TRBJ1-1; clone_size: NA; v_call: TRBV27; cdr3_aa: CASSWTGRMNTEAFF; cdr3_nt: TGTGCCAGCAGTTGGACAGGACGAATGAACACTGAAGCTTTCTTT
d_call: NA; j_call: TRBJ1-1; clone_size: NA; v_call: TRBV6-1; cdr3_aa: CASTLVPNTEAFF; cdr3_nt: TGTGCCAGCACCCTGGTCCCGAACACTGAAGCTTTCTTT
d_call: NA; j_call: TRBJ1-1; clone_size: NA; v_call: TRBV5-4; cdr3_aa: CASSAFPQGNTEAFF; cdr3_nt: TGTGCCAGCAGCGCATTCCCCCAGGGGAACACTGAAGCTTTCTTT
d_call: NA; j_call: TRBJ2-7; clone_size: NA; v_call: TRBV19; cdr3_aa: CASRQAPNEQYF; cdr3_nt: TGTGCCAGCCGACAGGCCCCCAACGAGCAGTACTTC
d_call: TRBD1; j_call: TRBJ2-7; clone_size: NA; v_call: TRBV19; cdr3_aa: CASSTKTGVYEQYF; cdr3_nt: TGTGCCAGTAGTACTAAAACAGGGGTCTACGAGCAGTACTTC